Listed here are 26 T cell receptor beta chains from one sample, sequenced in a study of cytomegalovirus exposure and HLA in healthy donors. PCR amplification relied on 60 Vbeta primers (plus 13 Jbeta primers). Sequencing used immunoSEQ multiplex PCR; TCRdb keeps in-frame clones, though not all of them. Of some 120,000 clones listed, around 67% are singletons. Sequencing was done on a sample of PBMCs. These receptor sequences come from a woman aged 40 to 50 in good health and CMV-seronegative.

The table lists this clone with a few counts. The V and J genes are TRBV19 and TRBJ2-1; TRBD2 aligns across 7 bases. There are 15 residues in the CDR3. Losses at the gene ends were 5 bases for V and 1 base for J; bases not matched to a gene: 5. Germline CDR1 reads LNHDA; CDR2 reads SQIVND (reference sequence). CDR3 DNA sequence: TGTGCCAGTAGTCGCGGGAGTGGATCCTACAATGAGCAGTTCTTC. Residues: CASSRGSGSYNEQFF. Using reference TRBV19 and TRBJ2-1 for the parts outside the CDR3, the full variable domain is DGGITQSPKYLFRKEGQNVTLSCEQNLNHDAMYWYRQDPGQGLRLIYYSQIVNDFQKGDIAEGYSVSREKKESFPLTVTSAQKNPTAFYLCASSRGSGSYNEQFFGPGTRLTVL.

The chain is built from TRBV28 and TRBJ2-7, with 11 bases fitting TRBD1. Germline assignment: CDR1 MDHEN and CDR2 SYDVKM. The junction had 8 bases not matched to a gene; V was cut back by 4 bases and J by 6 bases. CDR3 length: 15 residues. The CDR3 bases are TGTGCCAGCAGTTCAGCGGGACAGGGGGAGGCCGAGCAGTACTTC. It encodes CASSSAGQGEAEQYF.

The chain recombines TRBV28 with TRBJ2-1; tentatively, D is TRBD1 (6 bases). The CDR3 contains 14 residues. The germline gives CDR1 MDHEN, CDR2 SYDVKM. Trimming pared 6 bases from V and 6 bases from J, leaving 15 bases between. CDR3 sequence: CASSGAQGTNEQFF. The CDR3, as DNA: TGTGCCAGCAGCGGAGCACAGGGAACCAATGAGCAGTTCTTC.

This clone was seen just once. J is TRBJ1-6 and V is TRBV10-3; D not certain. The germline V and J ends were trimmed by 0 bases and 7 bases, with 4 bases remaining between them. The CDR3 is 13 amino acids. The V gene's germline CDR1 is ENHRY and CDR2 SYGVKD. The CDR3 reads CAISESRNSPLHF. CDR3 coding DNA: TGTGCCATCAGTGAGTCGAGAAATTCACCCCTCCACTTT.

In this sample, this clone turned up once. This CDR3 is also generated by other DNA sequences in the sample. This chain joins TRBV7-2 and TRBJ1-5; the D is unclear. CDR1 SGHTA and CDR2 FQGNSA come from the germline V gene. The CDR3 consists of 13 residues. With 3 bases removed from V and 2 bases from J, the gap between germline ends came to 5 bases. The CDR3 loop is CASSLRGNQPQHF. The CDR3 DNA is TGTGCCAGCAGCTTGAGGGGCAATCAGCCCCAGCATTTT.

The chain combines TRBV7-6 with TRBJ2-3; a possible D gene is TRBD2 (7 bases). This CDR3 spans 16 amino acids. Germline V gives CDR1 SGHVS, CDR2 FNYEAQ. V shed 5 bases and J shed 2 bases, with 17 bases lying between them. The CDR3 nucleotides read TGTGCCAGCAGCGGGGGGGCGAAGCGGACCACAGATACGCAGTATTTT. This codes for CASSGGAKRTTDTQYF.

The chain has TRBV6-1 and TRBJ1-3; no definite D call. This CDR3 contains 13 residues. Germline CDR1 is MNHNS and CDR2 is SASEGT. V lost 10 bases and J lost 1, with 11 bases in between. The CDR3: CATNPGSGNTIYF. The CDR3 DNA is TGTGCCACCAACCCGGGATCTGGAAACACCATATATTTT.

The chain has TRBV5-8 and TRBJ1-5; 9 bases map to TRBD1. Trimming took 4 bases from V and 1 from J; bases not matched to a gene: 3. Per the germline V gene, CDR1 is SGHTS and CDR2 is YDEGEE. There are 15 residues in the CDR3. CDR3 sequence (DNA): TGTGCCAGCAGCCCACAGGGGGCCAGCAATCAGCCCCAGCATTTT. Its translation: CASSPQGASNQPQHF.

The gene calls are TRBV7-9 and TRBJ1-3, with D possibly matching TRBD1 (6 bases). The CDR3 runs to 13 residues. Germline V gives CDR1 SEHNR, CDR2 FQNEAQ (reference sequence). Between the trimmed V and J ends, which lost 5 bases and 2 bases, there was a span of 7 bases. In DNA, the CDR3 is TGTGCCAGCAGCCGACAGGCTGGAAACACCATATATTTT. This sequence encodes CASSRQAGNTIYF.

The gene calls are TRBV29-1 and TRBJ2-1; possible D gene TRBD2, 5 bases. V lost 3 bases to trimming and J lost 7 bases, with 7 bases between them. This CDR3 spans 11 amino acids. The V gene's germline CDR1 is SQVTM and CDR2 ANQGSEA. The CDR3 bases are TGCAGCGTTGATGAGGGAAATGAGCAGTTCTTC. It yields the protein CSVDEGNEQFF.

The V and J genes are TRBV6-1 and TRBJ1-5; D is undetermined. Trimming pared 2 bases from V and 3 bases from J, leaving 11 bases between. Germline loops: CDR1 MNHNS, CDR2 SASEGT. This CDR3 has 15 residues. CDR3 in amino acids: CASSEQLQANQPQHF. DNA for the CDR3: TGTGCCAGCAGTGAACAGTTGCAGGCCAATCAGCCCCAGCATTTT.

This clone was seen just once. This sequence joins TRBV2 and TRBJ2-7; 9 positions agree with TRBD1. CDR1 is SNHLY and CDR2 is FYNNEI in the germline V gene. Trimming removed 6 bases from V and 1 base from J; junction bases left unmatched: 7. The CDR3 contains 15 residues. The CDR3, as DNA: TGTGCCAGCAGCTGGGACAGGGTTCGGTCCTACGAGCAGTACTTC. Translation gives CASSWDRVRSYEQYF.

This clone was counted a few times. The chain employs TRBV5-1 and TRBJ1-2; 8 nucleotides agree with TRBD1. The CDR3 is made up of 16 amino acids. With V trimmed by 4 bases and J by 6 bases, 14 bases remained unmatched. Germline values: CDR1 SGHRS, CDR2 YFSETQ. CDR3 residues: CASSQTWTGRENGYTF. DNA of the CDR3: TGCGCCAGCAGCCAGACTTGGACAGGGAGAGAGAATGGCTACACCTTC.

This chain uses TRBV6-6 with TRBJ2-5; 7 bases match TRBD1. CDR3 size: 15 residues. V was clipped by 6 bases and J by 6 bases; unmatched bases: 13. Looked up from germline, CDR1 is MNHNY and CDR2 is SVGAGI (reference sequence). Written as DNA, the CDR3 is TGTGCCAGCAGCCCTGGGGCAGGGGGAAGGAAGACCCAGTACTTC. Encoded protein: CASSPGAGGRKTQYF.

The chain combines TRBV11-2 with TRBJ2-3; the D is unclear. CDR3 length equals 15 residues. Germline V gives CDR1 SGHAT, CDR2 FQNNGV. V shed 0 bases and J shed 1 base, with 8 bases lying between them. This CDR3 is CASSLDLVGTDTQYF. The CDR3, as DNA: TGTGCCAGCAGCTTAGACCTAGTTGGCACAGATACGCAGTATTTT.

The chain joins TRBV28 to TRBJ2-1, with TRBD1 identical over 8 bases. With 0 bases clipped from V and 0 bases from J, the junction kept 7 bases outside the gene matches. Germline CDR1 MDHEN, CDR2 SYDVKM. The CDR3 runs 18 residues. As DNA, the CDR3 is TGTGCCAGCAGTTTATGGGGTGGACAGGGAAGCTCCTACAATGAGCAGTTCTTC. Amino acids: CASSLWGGQGSSYNEQFF.

The gene calls are TRBV18 and TRBJ2-3, with a tentative D call TRBD1 (5 bases). Germline V gene lookup returns CDR1 KGHSH and CDR2 LQKENI. This CDR3 comprises 16 residues. V lost 1 base, J lost 0 bases, and 11 bases lay in between. The CDR3, as DNA: TGTGCCAGCTCACCACTAAGGCAGGGCAGCACAGATACGCAGTATTTT. This encodes CASSPLRQGSTDTQYF. The whole variable domain, filled in from reference TRBV18 and TRBJ2-3, reads NAGVMQNPRHLVRRRGQEARLRCSPMKGHSHVYWYRQLPEEGLKFMVYLQKENIIDESGMPKERFSAEFPKEGPSILRIQQVVRGDSAAYFCASSPLRQGSTDTQYFGPGTRLTVL.

The chain carries TRBV5-1 and TRBJ2-1, with a tentative D call TRBD1 (6 bases). The CDR3 is 15 amino acids. Trimming removed 0 bases from V and 2 bases from J, with 9 bases in between. The germline V gene encodes CDR1 SGHRS and CDR2 YFSETQ. The CDR3 spells CASSLGQGTYNEQFF. In DNA form, the CDR3 reads TGCGCCAGCAGCTTGGGGCAGGGGACCTACAATGAGCAGTTCTTC.

This clone came up once. This chain links TRBV28 with TRBJ2-1; 9 bases are shared with TRBD2. The germline V gene encodes CDR1 MDHEN and CDR2 SYDVKM. The CDR3 runs 13 residues. The CDR3 nucleotides read TGTGCGACTAGCGGTGACTCCTACAATGAGCAGTTCTTC. This encodes CATSGDSYNEQFF.

The genes are TRBV9 and TRBJ2-2, with TRBD1 identical over 7 bases. V gave up 0 bases and J gave up 6 bases; unmatched junction bases: 2. The CDR3 runs to 14 residues. CDR1 is SGDLS, CDR2 YYNGEE, per germline. The CDR3 region is CASSVDRGPGELFF. Here the CDR3 DNA reads TGTGCCAGCAGCGTAGACAGGGGCCCCGGGGAGCTGTTTTTT.

This clone has just one count. The CDR3 is CASSATGTGTYEQYF. CDR3 nucleotide sequence: TGTGCCAGTAGTGCAACCGGGACAGGGACCTACGAGCAGTACTTC. The V gene is TRBV19, the J gene TRBJ2-7; 9 nucleotides match TRBD1. The CDR3 length is 15 residues. Germline values: CDR1 LNHDA, CDR2 SQIVND (reference sequence). The junction had 7 bases not matched to a gene; V was cut back by 5 bases and J by 2 bases.

V gene TRBV9 combines with J gene TRBJ2-1, with 9 bases identical to TRBD2. Germline values: CDR1 SGDLS, CDR2 YYNGEE. V lost 7 bases to trimming and J lost 7 bases; unmatched junction nucleotides: 9. The CDR3 contains 14 residues. The CDR3 sequence is CASGSGGQGNEQFF. CDR3 coding DNA: TGTGCCAGCGGAAGCGGGGGGCAGGGGAATGAGCAGTTCTTC.

The chain carries TRBV5-1 and TRBJ2-3; 8 nucleotides match TRBD2. Germline CDR1 reads SGHRS; CDR2 reads YFSETQ. Unmatched junction bases numbered 2, after V lost 5 bases and J lost 0 bases. This CDR3 has 14 residues. DNA of the CDR3: TGCGCCAGCAGGTCGGGGGGGAGCACAGATACGCAGTATTTT. As protein: CASRSGGSTDTQYF.

This clone has a handful of counts. The gene calls are TRBV13 and TRBJ1-2; D possibly corresponds to TRBD1 (5 bases). Trimming cost V 4 bases and J 4 bases, with 19 bases left between them. The CDR3 runs to 16 residues. Per germline, CDR1 PRHDT and CDR2 FYEKMQ (reference sequence). Here the CDR3 reads CASSSHPRGGSYGYTF. CDR3 nucleotides: TGTGCCAGCAGCTCCCACCCCCGGGGGGGGAGCTATGGCTACACCTTC.

This clone has a handful of counts. CDR3 amino acids: CASSRDLRGNYGYTF. CDR3 in DNA: TGTGCCAGCAGCAGGGACCTTCGGGGGAACTATGGCTACACCTTC. The chain couples TRBV2 to TRBJ1-2, with D tentatively TRBD1 (5 bases). The CDR3 is made up of 15 amino acids. The germline V gene encodes CDR1 SNHLY and CDR2 FYNNEI. Trimming pared 6 bases from V and 2 bases from J, leaving 16 bases between.

This clone turned up a few times. This chain connects TRBV19 to TRBJ2-5; 9 bases are a match to TRBD2. Looked up from germline, CDR1 is LNHDA and CDR2 is SQIVND (reference sequence). The junction had 9 bases not matched to a gene; V was cut back by 5 bases and J by 5 bases. The CDR3 has 15 residues. The CDR3 region is CASSPSGLASETQYF. The CDR3 DNA follows: TGTGCCAGTAGTCCGTCGGGACTAGCTTCGGAGACCCAGTACTTC.